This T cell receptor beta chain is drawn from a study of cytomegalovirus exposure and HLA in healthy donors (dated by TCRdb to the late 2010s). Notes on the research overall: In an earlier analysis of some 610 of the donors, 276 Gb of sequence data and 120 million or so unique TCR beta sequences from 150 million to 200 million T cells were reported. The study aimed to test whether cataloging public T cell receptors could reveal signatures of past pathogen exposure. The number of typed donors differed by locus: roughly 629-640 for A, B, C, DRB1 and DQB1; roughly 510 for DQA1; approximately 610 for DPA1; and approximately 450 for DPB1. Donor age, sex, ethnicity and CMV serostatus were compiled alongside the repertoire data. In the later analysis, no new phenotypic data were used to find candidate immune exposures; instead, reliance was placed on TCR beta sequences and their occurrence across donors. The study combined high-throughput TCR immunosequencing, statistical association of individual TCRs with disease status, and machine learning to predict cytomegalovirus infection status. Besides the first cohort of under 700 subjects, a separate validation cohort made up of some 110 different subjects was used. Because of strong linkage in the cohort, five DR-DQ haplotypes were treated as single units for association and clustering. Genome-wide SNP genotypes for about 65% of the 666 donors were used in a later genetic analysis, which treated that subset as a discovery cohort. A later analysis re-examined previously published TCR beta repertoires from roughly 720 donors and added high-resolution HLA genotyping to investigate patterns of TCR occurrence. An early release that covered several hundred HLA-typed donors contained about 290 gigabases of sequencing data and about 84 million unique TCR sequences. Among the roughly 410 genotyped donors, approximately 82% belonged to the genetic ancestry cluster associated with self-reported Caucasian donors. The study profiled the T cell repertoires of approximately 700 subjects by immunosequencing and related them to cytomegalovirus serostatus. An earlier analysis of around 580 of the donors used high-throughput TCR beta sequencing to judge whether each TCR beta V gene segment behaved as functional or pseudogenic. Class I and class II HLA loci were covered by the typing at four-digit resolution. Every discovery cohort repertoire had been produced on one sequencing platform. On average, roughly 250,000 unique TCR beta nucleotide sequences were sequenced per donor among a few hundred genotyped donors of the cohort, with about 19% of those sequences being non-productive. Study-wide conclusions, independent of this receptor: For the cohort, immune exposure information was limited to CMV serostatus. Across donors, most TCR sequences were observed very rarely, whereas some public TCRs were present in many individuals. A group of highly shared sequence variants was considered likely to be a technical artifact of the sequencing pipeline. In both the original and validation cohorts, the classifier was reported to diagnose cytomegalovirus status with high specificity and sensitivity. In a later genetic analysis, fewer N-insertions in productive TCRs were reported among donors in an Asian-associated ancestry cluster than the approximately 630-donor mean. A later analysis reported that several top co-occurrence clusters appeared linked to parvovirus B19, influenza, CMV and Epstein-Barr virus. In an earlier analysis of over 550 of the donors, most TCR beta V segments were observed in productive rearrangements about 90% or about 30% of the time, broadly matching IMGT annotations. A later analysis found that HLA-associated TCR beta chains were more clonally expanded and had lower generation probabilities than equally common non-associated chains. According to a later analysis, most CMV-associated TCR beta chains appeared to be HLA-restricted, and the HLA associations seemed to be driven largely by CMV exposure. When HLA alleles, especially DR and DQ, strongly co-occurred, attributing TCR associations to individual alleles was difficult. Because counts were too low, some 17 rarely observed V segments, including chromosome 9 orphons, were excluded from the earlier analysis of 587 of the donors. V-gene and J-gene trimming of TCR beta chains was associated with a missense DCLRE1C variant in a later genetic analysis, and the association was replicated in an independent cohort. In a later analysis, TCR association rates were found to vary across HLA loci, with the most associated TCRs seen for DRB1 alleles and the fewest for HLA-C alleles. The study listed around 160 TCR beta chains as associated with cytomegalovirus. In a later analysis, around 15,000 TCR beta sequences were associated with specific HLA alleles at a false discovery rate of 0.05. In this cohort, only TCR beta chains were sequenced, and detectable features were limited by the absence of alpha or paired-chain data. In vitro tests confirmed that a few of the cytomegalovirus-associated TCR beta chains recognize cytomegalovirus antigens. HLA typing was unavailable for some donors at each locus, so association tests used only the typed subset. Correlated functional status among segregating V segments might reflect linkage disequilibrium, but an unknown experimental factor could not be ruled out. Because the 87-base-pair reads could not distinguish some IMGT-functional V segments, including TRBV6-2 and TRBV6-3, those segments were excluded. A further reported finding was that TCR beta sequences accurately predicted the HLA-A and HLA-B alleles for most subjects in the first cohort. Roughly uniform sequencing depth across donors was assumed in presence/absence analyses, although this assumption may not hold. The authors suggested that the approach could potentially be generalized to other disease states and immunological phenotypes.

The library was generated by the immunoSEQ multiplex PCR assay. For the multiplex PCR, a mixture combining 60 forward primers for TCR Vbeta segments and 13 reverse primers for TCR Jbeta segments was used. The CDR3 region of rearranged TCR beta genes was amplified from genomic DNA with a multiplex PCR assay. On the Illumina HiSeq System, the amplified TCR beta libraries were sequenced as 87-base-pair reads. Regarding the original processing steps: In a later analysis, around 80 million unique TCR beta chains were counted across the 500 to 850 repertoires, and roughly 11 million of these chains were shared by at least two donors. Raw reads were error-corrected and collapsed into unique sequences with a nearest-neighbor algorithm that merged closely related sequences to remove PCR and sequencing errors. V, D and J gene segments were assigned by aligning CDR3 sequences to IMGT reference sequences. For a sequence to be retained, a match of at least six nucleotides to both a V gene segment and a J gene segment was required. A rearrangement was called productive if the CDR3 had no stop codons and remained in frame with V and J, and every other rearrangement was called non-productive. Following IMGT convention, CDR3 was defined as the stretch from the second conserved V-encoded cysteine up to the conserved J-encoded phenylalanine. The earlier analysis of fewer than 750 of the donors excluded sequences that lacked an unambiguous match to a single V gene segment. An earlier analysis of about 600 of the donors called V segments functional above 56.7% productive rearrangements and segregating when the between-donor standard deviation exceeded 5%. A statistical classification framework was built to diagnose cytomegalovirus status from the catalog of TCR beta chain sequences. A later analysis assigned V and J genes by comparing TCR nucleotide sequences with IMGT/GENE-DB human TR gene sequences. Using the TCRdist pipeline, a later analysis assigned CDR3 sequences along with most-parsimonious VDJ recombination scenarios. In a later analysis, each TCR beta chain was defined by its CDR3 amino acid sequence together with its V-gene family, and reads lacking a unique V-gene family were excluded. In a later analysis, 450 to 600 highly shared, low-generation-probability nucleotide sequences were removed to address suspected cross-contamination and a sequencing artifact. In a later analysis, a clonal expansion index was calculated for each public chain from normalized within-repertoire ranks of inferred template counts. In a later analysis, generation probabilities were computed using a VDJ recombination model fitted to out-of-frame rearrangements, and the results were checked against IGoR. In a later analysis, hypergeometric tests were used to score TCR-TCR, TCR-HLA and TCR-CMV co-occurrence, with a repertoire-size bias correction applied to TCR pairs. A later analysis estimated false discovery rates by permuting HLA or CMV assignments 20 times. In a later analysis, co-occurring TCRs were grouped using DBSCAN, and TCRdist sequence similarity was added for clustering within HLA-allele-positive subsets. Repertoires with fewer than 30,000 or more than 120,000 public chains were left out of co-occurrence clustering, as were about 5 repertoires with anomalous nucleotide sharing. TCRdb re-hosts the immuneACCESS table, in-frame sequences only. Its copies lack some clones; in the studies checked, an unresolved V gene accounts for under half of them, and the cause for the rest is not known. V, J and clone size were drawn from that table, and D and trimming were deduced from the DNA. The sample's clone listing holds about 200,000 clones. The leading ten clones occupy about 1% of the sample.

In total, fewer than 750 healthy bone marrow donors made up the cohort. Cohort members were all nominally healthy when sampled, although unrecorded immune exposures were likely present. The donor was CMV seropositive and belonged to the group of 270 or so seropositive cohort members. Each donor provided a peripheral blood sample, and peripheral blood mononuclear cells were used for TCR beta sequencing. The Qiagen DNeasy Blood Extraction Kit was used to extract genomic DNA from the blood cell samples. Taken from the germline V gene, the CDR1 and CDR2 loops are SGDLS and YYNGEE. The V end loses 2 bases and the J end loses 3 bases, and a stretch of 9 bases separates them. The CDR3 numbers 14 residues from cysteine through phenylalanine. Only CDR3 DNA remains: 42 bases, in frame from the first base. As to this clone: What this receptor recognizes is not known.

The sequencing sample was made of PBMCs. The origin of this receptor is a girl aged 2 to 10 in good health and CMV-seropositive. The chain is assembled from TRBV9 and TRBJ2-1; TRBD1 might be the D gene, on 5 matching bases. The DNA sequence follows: TGTGCCAGCAGCGTCAACGGACACTACAATGAGCAGTTCTTC. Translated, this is CASSVNGHYNEQFF.